There are many counts of the clone carrying this TCR beta chain. The antigen is unknown. These data come from a study of spatial heterogeneity in lung cancer. Study-level results: Within tumors, counts of expanded alpha and beta TCRs tracked tumor mutation counts.

V lost 4 bases, J lost 7 bases, and 8 bases lay in between. The germline gives CDR1 SGHTA, CDR2 FQGNSA. The CDR3 runs to 12 residues. As for time point: sample taken at primary tumor resection. Donors were approximately 70 untreated early-stage non-small cell lung cancer patients. MiXCR was run by TCRdb on the 5' RACE reads, yielding one entry per CDR3 protein. The sample holds some 21,000 distinct CDR3 sequences, 5% to 7% seen once. The gene calls are TRBV7-2 and TRBJ1-5, with D unresolved. Source: lung tumor tissue, taken at surgery. The receptor comes from a male donor with early-stage non-small cell lung cancer. The CDR3 region is CASSSPGQPQHF. For the CDR3, the DNA is TGTGCCAGCAGCTCTCCGGGGCAGCCCCAGCATTTT.